This passage covers 16 T cell receptor beta chains from one sample sequenced in a study of blood T cell repertoires in COVID-19. Measured with immunoSEQ multiplex PCR; TCRdb has only the in-frame clones, and not every one. The sample contains roughly 250,000 clones, roughly 86% of which appear only once. The sequencing sample was made of peripheral blood. These receptors were collected from a man between 40 and 49 years old who had recovered from COVID-19.

The V and J genes are TRBV5-1 and TRBJ2-1; the D is unclear. Germline V gene data show CDR1 as SGHRS and CDR2 as YFSETQ. The CDR3 is made up of 12 amino acids. Trimming shortened V by 0 bases and J by 6 bases, and 4 bases separated the two germline ends. CDR3 protein: CASSLGGNEQFF. The CDR3 DNA reads as TGCGCCAGCAGCTTGGGAGGCAATGAGCAGTTCTTC.

This chain connects TRBV20-1 to TRBJ2-5; 8 nucleotides align to TRBD1. The CDR3 is 15 amino acids. After removal of 3 bases from V and 7 bases from J, the junction contained 13 bases not matched to a gene. The germline CDR1 and CDR2 sequences are DFQATT and SNEGSKA (reference sequence). The DNA for the CDR3 is TGCAGTGCTAGTAATCCAGGGGGCGCAGAGTGGACCCAGTACTTC. It codes for CSASNPGGAEWTQYF.

The CDR3 DNA sequence: TGCGCCAGCAGCTTGGAGCGACAGCTGGGTGCTGAAGCTTTCTTT. It specifies CASSLERQLGAEAFF. The chain uses TRBV5-1 and TRBJ1-1; D perhaps matches TRBD1 (5 bases). V dropped 0 bases and J dropped 6 bases, with 15 bases sitting between them. Germline V gives CDR1 SGHRS, CDR2 YFSETQ. The CDR3 spans 15 residues.

The rearrangement uses TRBV29-1 and TRBJ1-2; 7 nucleotides align to TRBD1. Per germline, CDR1 SQVTM and CDR2 ANQGSEA. The CDR3 is made up of 14 amino acids. V was clipped by 7 bases and J by 2 bases; unmatched bases: 10. The chain's CDR3 is CSGTWDSPNYGYTF. The CDR3 nucleotides are TGCAGCGGAACCTGGGACAGCCCGAACTATGGCTACACCTTC.

This clone has just one count. This sequence joins TRBV4-2 and TRBJ2-3, with D possibly matching TRBD2 (6 bases). Looked up from germline, CDR1 is LGHNA and CDR2 is YNFKEQ. The CDR3 consists of 21 residues. The germline V and J ends were trimmed by 1 base and 5 bases, with 31 bases remaining between them. The CDR3 protein is CASSQGGASREYFGAIDTQYF. The CDR3 region has the DNA TGTGCCAGCAGCCAAGGAGGGGCTAGCCGGGAGTATTTTGGAGCGATAGATACGCAGTATTTT.

This chain links TRBV6-5 with TRBJ2-7, with TRBD2 as a possible D gene (5 bases). Germline V lookup: CDR1 MNHEY, CDR2 SVGAGI. V shed 6 bases and J shed 1 base, with 16 bases lying between them. The CDR3 is 15 amino acids. The CDR3 nucleotides read TGTGCCAGCAGCCCCCTCGCGGGTTCTTCCTACGAGCAGTACTTC. Translation: CASSPLAGSSYEQYF.

The CDR3 coding sequence is TGTGCCAGCAGCCCTAGCGGGAGTAGCTACGAGCAGTACTTC. Translated, it gives CASSPSGSSYEQYF. The chain joins TRBV5-4 to TRBJ2-7, with TRBD2 matching 10 bases. The CDR3 contains 14 residues. CDR1 SGHNT and CDR2 YYREEE come from the germline V gene (reference sequence). V lost 4 bases and J lost 3; bases outside the gene matches: 4.

This clone was seen just once. The rearrangement links TRBV6-5 to TRBJ2-7; 8 bases match TRBD2. Germline CDR1 is MNHEY and CDR2 is SVGAGI. V trimming: 7 bases; J trimming: 2 bases; junction bases outside the gene matches: 10. The CDR3 sequence is 15 residues long. The CDR3 loop reads CASTLKAGVPYEQYF. CDR3 nucleotides: TGTGCCAGCACCTTAAAAGCGGGGGTACCCTACGAGCAGTACTTC.

This chain uses TRBV7-6 with TRBJ2-7; TRBD2 matches at 9 bases. The CDR3 runs to 20 residues. V lost 5 bases to trimming and J lost 5 bases; unmatched junction nucleotides: 25. Germline V gene data show CDR1 as SGHVS and CDR2 as FNYEAQ. This CDR3 reads CASSPFAAAGGLAVRDEQYF. The CDR3 region has the DNA TGTGCCAGCAGCCCTTTCGCAGCCGCGGGAGGGCTGGCGGTGAGGGACGAGCAGTACTTC.

The V and J genes are TRBV19 and TRBJ1-5; no firm D call. The CDR3 extends over 12 amino acids. In germline, CDR1 is LNHDA, CDR2 SQIVND (reference sequence). The germline V and J ends were trimmed by 3 bases and 7 bases, with 7 bases remaining between them. This CDR3 is CASSIYRQPQHF. As DNA, the CDR3 is TGTGCCAGTAGTATTTATCGGCAGCCCCAGCATTTT.

This chain joins TRBV16 and TRBJ2-7; D call uncertain. Trimming pared 2 bases from V and 4 bases from J, leaving 12 bases between. This CDR3 region has 14 residues. Germline CDR1 KGHSY, CDR2 FQNENV. As DNA, the CDR3 is TGTGCCAGCAGCCAAGGCCCCCCCGCTTACGAGCAGTACTTC. Its translation: CASSQGPPAYEQYF.

The chain is built from TRBV3-1 (or the pseudogene TRBV3-2) and TRBJ2-5, with D perhaps TRBD1 (6 bases). The CDR3 consists of 18 residues. CDR1 and CDR2 from the germline V gene are LGHDT and YNNKEL (reference sequence). Trimming pared 3 bases from V and 0 bases from J, leaving 20 bases between. The CDR3 region is CASSQLVRQAPYQETQYF. The CDR3 DNA reads as TGTGCCAGCAGCCAGCTAGTTCGACAGGCTCCGTACCAAGAGACCCAGTACTTC.

The rearrangement joins TRBV21-1 to TRBJ1-2; TRBD1 is taken as the D call from the table, unchecked against the DNA. TRBV21-1 is termed a pseudogene. This CDR3 is built from 14 residues. The CDR3 bases are TGTGCCAGCAGTTCCGACAGGGGGAATTCCTACTACACCTTC. It yields the protein CASSSDRGNSYYTF.

This chain links TRBV5-5 with TRBJ2-1; 9 bases match TRBD2. There are 17 residues in the CDR3. Per the germline V gene, CDR1 is SGHKS and CDR2 is YYEKEE (reference sequence). The ends lost 4 bases at V and 10 bases at J; junction bases unmatched: 18. Here the CDR3 DNA reads TGTGCCAGCAGCCCGGCGGCAGCGGGAGGCCCAAGGTGGGAGCAGTTCTTC. It yields the protein CASSPAAAGGPRWEQFF.

The rearrangement joins TRBV7-6 to TRBJ1-4, with D tentatively TRBD1 (5 bases). The V gene's germline CDR1 is SGHVS and CDR2 FNYEAQ. V was shortened by 6 bases and J by 4 bases, with 18 bases between the two germline ends. The CDR3 consists of 16 residues. For the CDR3, the DNA is TGTGCCAGCAGTGTACGCCCGGCGGACAATAATGAAAAACTGTTTTTT. Its protein product is CASSVRPADNNEKLFF.

The chain recombines TRBV7-9 with TRBJ2-6; D is unclear. Deletions cut 5 bases from V and 0 bases from J, with 14 bases between. The CDR3 has 17 residues. CDR1 and CDR2 from the germline V gene are SEHNR and FQNEAQ (reference sequence). Here the CDR3 DNA reads TGTGCCAGCAGCCCCCCTGTATCTCGCTCTGGGGCCAACGTCCTGACTTTC. It translates to CASSPPVSRSGANVLTF.